These 20 T cell receptor beta chains were all obtained from the same sample, sequenced in a study of T-cell memory formation after mild COVID-19. TCRdb independently ran MiXCR on the 5' RACE reads; one entry per CDR3 protein. The sample shows 250,000 to 300,000 distinct CDR3 sequences, about a sixth of them seen only once. The sequenced sample consisted of PBMCs or a T cell subset sorted from them (not recorded which). The receptors here all came from a man in his late teens or twenties who had mild COVID-19 (a few samples of this study predate the infection). Cell type and time point are not known.

The gene calls are TRBV20-1 and TRBJ2-5; 9 nucleotides line up with TRBD2. The germline V gene encodes CDR1 DFQATT and CDR2 SNEGSKA (reference sequence). V was clipped by 7 bases and J by 6 bases; unmatched bases: 12. This CDR3 region has 14 residues. The CDR3 coding sequence is TGCAGTGTTCCGCAGGCGGGGGGGCAAAAGACCCAGTACTTC. Amino acid sequence: CSVPQAGGQKTQYF.

This clonotype was seen a few times. The chain carries TRBV28 and TRBJ1-1, with D possibly matching TRBD1 (5 bases). This CDR3 is built from 14 residues. Germline assignment: CDR1 MDHEN and CDR2 SYDVKM. V gave up 8 bases and J gave up 7 bases, with 20 bases separating them. The CDR3 coding sequence is TGTGCCAGCCGGGGGGGACCCAAGATATTTGAAGCTTTCTTT. Translation gives CASRGGPKIFEAFF. Drawing the rest from reference TRBV28 and TRBJ1-1, the complete variable domain is DVKVTQSSRYLVKRTGEKVFLECVQDMDHENMFWYRQDPGLGLRLIYFSYDVKMKEKGDIPEGYSVSREKKERFSLILESASTNQTSMYLCASRGGPKIFEAFFGQGTRLTVV.

Many counts were recorded for this clonotype. The chain couples TRBV5-1 to TRBJ2-1; D is possibly TRBD2 (6 bases). Trimming shortened V by 5 bases and J by 7 bases, and 13 bases separated the two germline ends. Germline V gives CDR1 SGHRS, CDR2 YFSETQ. The length of the CDR3 is 13 residues. The CDR3 coding sequence is TGCGCCAGCAGTCCCTACGGGGGAAATGAGCAGTTCTTC. It translates to CASSPYGGNEQFF.

This clonotype was observed a handful of times. The chain employs TRBV6-5 and TRBJ2-5, with D maybe TRBD2 (6 bases). Trimming took off 10 bases at V and 1 base at J, with 13 bases between the two ends. The CDR3 spans 13 residues. Germline values: CDR1 MNHEY, CDR2 SVGAGI. CDR3 in amino acids: CATQGGAQETQYF. CDR3 coding DNA: TGTGCCACACAAGGAGGGGCCCAAGAGACCCAGTACTTC.

In its sample, this clonotype was seen a few times. The CDR3 spells CASSFVGRRNSPLHF. The CDR3 nucleotides read TGTGCCAGCAGCTTTGTAGGACGCAGGAATTCACCCCTCCACTTT. The chain has TRBV7-2 and TRBJ1-6; D is uncertain. Trimming left V 3 bases short and J 7 bases short, with 13 bases between. The CDR3 length is 15 residues. Germline V gene sequence: CDR1 SGHTA, CDR2 FQGNSA. Drawing the rest from reference TRBV7-2 and TRBJ1-6, the complete variable domain is GAGVSQSPSNKVTEKGKDVELRCDPISGHTALYWYRQSLGQGLEFLIYFQGNSAPDKSGLPSDRFSAERTGGSVSTLTIQRTQQEDSAVYLCASSFVGRRNSPLHFGNGTRLTVT.

The chain uses TRBV24-1 and TRBJ2-3; tentative D call: TRBD2 (5 bases). Germline CDR1 and CDR2: KGHDR and SFDVKD. The CDR3 is 15 amino acids. V lost 5 bases and J lost 3, with 14 bases in between. The chain's CDR3 is CATSGPPSGTDTQYF. CDR3 DNA sequence: TGTGCCACCAGTGGCCCCCCATCGGGGACAGATACGCAGTATTTT.

This clonotype was seen a handful of times. The chain uses TRBV12-3 or TRBV12-4 and TRBJ2-5, with TRBD1 identical over 10 bases. The CDR3 consists of 14 residues. The J segment lost 5 bases and the V segment lost 5 bases, leaving 5 bases of the junction unmatched. The CDR3 loop is CASSRQGADETQYF. As DNA, the CDR3 is TGTGCCAGCAGTCGACAGGGGGCGGATGAGACCCAGTACTTC.

This clonotype was counted only a few times. This sequence joins TRBV4-2 and TRBJ2-1, with D possibly matching TRBD1 (5 bases). Germline V gene lookup returns CDR1 LGHNA and CDR2 YNFKEQ. Trimming pared 3 bases from V and 6 bases from J, leaving 9 bases between. CDR3 length equals 13 residues. CDR3 coding DNA: TGTGCCAGCAGCCAGACGCAGGGCAATGAGCAGTTCTTC. This encodes CASSQTQGNEQFF.

This clonotype was counted at least ten times. The J gene is TRBJ2-3, the V gene TRBV20-1; 14 bases line up with TRBD2. Germline CDR1 is DFQATT and CDR2 is SNEGSKA (reference sequence). Trimming removed 6 bases from V and 4 bases from J; junction bases left unmatched: 15. The CDR3 loop spans 18 amino acids. CDR3: CSAKGTSGGRDQSDTQYF. CDR3 DNA sequence: TGCAGTGCGAAAGGGACTAGCGGGGGCCGTGATCAGTCAGATACGCAGTATTTT.

V is TRBV5-1 and J is TRBJ2-6; 10 bases are a match to TRBD1. CDR3 size: 15 residues. Germline V lookup: CDR1 SGHRS, CDR2 YFSETQ. V lost 5 bases and J lost 3; bases outside the gene matches: 2. CDR3 sequence: CASRTGGSGANVLTF. The CDR3 DNA reads as TGCGCCAGCAGGACAGGGGGCAGTGGGGCCAACGTCCTGACTTTC. Combining the CDR3 with reference TRBV5-1 and TRBJ2-6 gives the whole variable domain KAGVTQTPRYLIKTRGQQVTLSCSPISGHRSVSWYQQTPGQGLQFLFEYFSETQRNKGNFPGRFSGRQFSNSRSEMNVSTLELGDSALYLCASRTGGSGANVLTFGAGSRLTVL.

This clonotype has a handful of counts. The chain carries TRBV12-3 or TRBV12-4 and TRBJ1-1; 11 positions agree with TRBD1. V was pared by 5 bases and J by 4 bases, with 9 bases of the junction left unmatched. CDR3 size: 16 residues. CDR3 sequence (DNA): TGTGCCAGCAGTCCTGGACAGGGGGCGCGGCGCACTGAAGCTTTCTTT. Protein: CASSPGQGARRTEAFF.

This rearrangement joins TRBV4-1 to TRBJ2-1; TRBD2 matches at 10 bases. CDR3 size: 16 residues. The germline V gene has CDR1 MGHRA and CDR2 YSYEKL. V was pared by 0 bases and J by 9 bases, with 8 bases of the junction left unmatched. The CDR3 DNA follows: TGCGCCAGCAGCCAAGAATATAGCGGGGGGCGCGGTGAGCAGTTCTTC. This encodes CASSQEYSGGRGEQFF.

This clonotype occurred a few times. The V and J genes are TRBV18 and TRBJ2-1, with 7 bases identical to TRBD2. Per the germline V gene, CDR1 is KGHSH and CDR2 is LQKENI. V gave up 5 bases and J gave up 0 bases; unmatched junction bases: 4. The CDR3 contains 15 residues. The CDR3 sequence: CASSTSESSYNEQFF. The CDR3 DNA is TGTGCCAGCTCAACTAGCGAGAGCTCCTACAATGAGCAGTTCTTC.

This clonotype has just a few counts. The genes are TRBV5-1 and TRBJ2-3; 8 nucleotides match TRBD1. Germline assignment: CDR1 SGHRS and CDR2 YFSETQ. Trimming at V came to 3 bases and at J to 3 bases, leaving 9 bases not matched to a gene. The CDR3 extends over 16 amino acids. In DNA, the CDR3 is TGCGCCAGCAGCTCCGACAGGGGATTGGGGACAGATACGCAGTATTTT. Translating gives CASSSDRGLGTDTQYF.

The chain uses TRBV7-9 and TRBJ1-2; D gene unclear. V lost 5 bases to trimming and J lost 4 bases, with 23 bases between them. The germline gives CDR1 SEHNR, CDR2 FQNEAQ (reference sequence). CDR3 length: 17 residues. The DNA of the CDR3 is TGTGCCAGCAGCGCACGATCTAGGTTAGGGAATGGCTATGGCTACACCTTC. Its translation: CASSARSRLGNGYGYTF.

This sequence joins TRBV7-2 and TRBJ2-5, with a tentative D call TRBD1 (5 bases). The CDR3 runs 14 residues. V shed 3 bases and J shed 0 bases, with 8 bases lying between them. In germline, CDR1 is SGHTA, CDR2 FQGNSA. CDR3 protein: CASSFRRDQETQYF. CDR3 coding DNA: TGTGCCAGCAGCTTCCGCAGGGACCAAGAGACCCAGTACTTC.

This clonotype was seen a few times. The chain uses TRBV12-3 or TRBV12-4 and TRBJ2-1, with no clear D. The V end was cut by 5 bases, the J end by 4 bases, with 21 bases between. This CDR3 has 17 amino acids. The DNA for the CDR3 is TGTGCCAGCAGTCCCCGTCCTCACCCCTTCTCTTACAATGAGCAGTTCTTC. Its protein is CASSPRPHPFSYNEQFF.

The rearrangement uses TRBV7-2 and TRBJ2-3; 9 nucleotides line up with TRBD2. This CDR3 has 15 residues. The junction had 5 bases not matched to a gene; V was cut back by 5 bases and J by 2 bases. Per the germline V gene, CDR1 is SGHTA and CDR2 is FQGNSA. The CDR3 sequence is CASSLLAGFTDTQYF. CDR3 DNA: TGTGCCAGCAGCCTTCTAGCGGGGTTCACAGATACGCAGTATTTT.

A single count supports this clonotype. The chain is built from TRBV3-1 and TRBJ2-5; the match to TRBD2 covers 9 bases. Germline CDR1 reads LGHDT; CDR2 reads YNNKEL (reference sequence). The CDR3 is made up of 17 amino acids. V shed 8 bases, J shed 1 base, and the junction held 14 bases outside the gene matches. CDR3 loop: CASGRSIAGASQETQYF. For the CDR3, the DNA is TGTGCCAGCGGACGTTCCATAGCGGGGGCCTCCCAAGAGACCCAGTACTTC.

This clonotype turned up a few times. The chain recombines TRBV24-1 with TRBJ2-5, with D possibly TRBD2 on 5 matching bases. The germline CDR1 and CDR2 sequences are KGHDR and SFDVKD. Trimming pared 3 bases from V and 5 bases from J, leaving 21 bases between. CDR3 size: 17 residues. The CDR3 DNA sequence: TGTGCCACCAGTGATAGTTCGCCCGCCGTACGCGGGGAGACCCAGTACTTC. Protein: CATSDSSPAVRGETQYF.